This TCR beta chain was sequenced in a study of T cell clonality in common variable immunodeficiency. This clone has ten or more counts. Its antigen is as yet unknown. Read coverage stops 3 residues before the CDR3 terminus; the germline J gene supplies the remainder. Study-wide results and limits: The cause of increased CVID clonality remains unclear without subpopulation sequencing. Fewer TCRbeta clones were shared among CVID subjects than controls. CVID subjects had higher TCRbeta clonality than healthy controls, most marked in about a third.

The data were produced by immunoSEQ multiplex PCR, yet TCRdb's version contains in-frame clones alone and is incomplete. The data show 44,000 or so clones, with none appearing a single time. This CDR3 has 15 residues. V gave up 7 bases and J gave up 3 bases, with 16 bases separating them. Patients and controls were mostly of Caucasian heritage. The chain couples TRBV12-3 or TRBV12-4 to TRBJ1-5; possibly TRBD1 for D (5 bases). Sequencing was done on a sample of peripheral blood mononuclear cells. The source is a person between 18 and 75 years old in good health. The CDR3 bases that were read are TGTGCCAGCACCCCCGGGGGAGAGGACAATCAGCCC. Protein sequence: CASTPGGEDNQP. The complete CDR3 reads CASTPGGEDNQPQHF.